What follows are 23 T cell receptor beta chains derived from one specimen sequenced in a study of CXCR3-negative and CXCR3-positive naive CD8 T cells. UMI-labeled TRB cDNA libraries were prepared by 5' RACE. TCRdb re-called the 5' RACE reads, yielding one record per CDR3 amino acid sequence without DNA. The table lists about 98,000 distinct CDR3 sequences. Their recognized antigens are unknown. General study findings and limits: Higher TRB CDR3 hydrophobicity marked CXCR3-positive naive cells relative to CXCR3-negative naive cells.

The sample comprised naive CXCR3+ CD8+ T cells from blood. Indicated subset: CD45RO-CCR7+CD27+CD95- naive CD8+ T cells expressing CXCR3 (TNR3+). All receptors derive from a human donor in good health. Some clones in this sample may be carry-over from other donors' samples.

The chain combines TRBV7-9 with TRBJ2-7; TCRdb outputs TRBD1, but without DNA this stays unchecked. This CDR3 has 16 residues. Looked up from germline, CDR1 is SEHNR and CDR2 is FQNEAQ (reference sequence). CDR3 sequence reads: CASSFARDRGDDEQYF.

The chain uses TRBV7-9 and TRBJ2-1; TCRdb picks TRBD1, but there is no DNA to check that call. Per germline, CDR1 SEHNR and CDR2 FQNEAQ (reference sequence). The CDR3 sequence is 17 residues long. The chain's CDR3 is CASSFAAGPLSYNEQFF. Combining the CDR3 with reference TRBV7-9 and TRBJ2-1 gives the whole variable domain DTGVSQNPRHKITKRGQNVTFRCDPISEHNRLYWYRQTLGQGPEFLTYFQNEAQLEKSRLLSDRFSAERPKGSFSTLEIQRTEQGDSAMYLCASSFAAGPLSYNEQFFGPGTRLTVL.

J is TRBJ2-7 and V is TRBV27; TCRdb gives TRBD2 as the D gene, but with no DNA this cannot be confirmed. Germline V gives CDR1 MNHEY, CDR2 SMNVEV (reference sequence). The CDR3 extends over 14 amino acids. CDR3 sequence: CASRLTSGGAGQYF.

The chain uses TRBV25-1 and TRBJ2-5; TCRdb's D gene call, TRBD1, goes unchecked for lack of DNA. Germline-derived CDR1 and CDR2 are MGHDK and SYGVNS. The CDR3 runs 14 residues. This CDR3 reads CASRPWGREETQYF.

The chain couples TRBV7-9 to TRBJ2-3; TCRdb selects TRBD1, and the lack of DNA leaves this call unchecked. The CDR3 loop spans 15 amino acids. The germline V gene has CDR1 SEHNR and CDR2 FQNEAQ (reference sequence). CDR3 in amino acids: CASSLVAGGFDTQYF.

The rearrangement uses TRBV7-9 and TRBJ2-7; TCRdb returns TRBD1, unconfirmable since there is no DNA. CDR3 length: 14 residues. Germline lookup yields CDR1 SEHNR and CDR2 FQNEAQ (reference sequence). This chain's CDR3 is CASSFRDRVHEQYF.

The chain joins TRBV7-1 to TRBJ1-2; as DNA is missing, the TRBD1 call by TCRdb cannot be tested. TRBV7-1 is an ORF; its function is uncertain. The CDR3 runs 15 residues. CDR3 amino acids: CASSSSGQGYGGYTF.

The CDR3 region is CASSTGYSNQPQHF. V usage is TRBV27 and J usage is TRBJ1-5. Germline V CDR1 and CDR2: MNHEY, SMNVEV (reference sequence). The CDR3 consists of 14 residues.

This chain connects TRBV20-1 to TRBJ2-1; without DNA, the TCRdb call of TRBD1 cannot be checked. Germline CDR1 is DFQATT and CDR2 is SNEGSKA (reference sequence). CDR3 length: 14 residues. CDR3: CSARVGGELNEQFF.

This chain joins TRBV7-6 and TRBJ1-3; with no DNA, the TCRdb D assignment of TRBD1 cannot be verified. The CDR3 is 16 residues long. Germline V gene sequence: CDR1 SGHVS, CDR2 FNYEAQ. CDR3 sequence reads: CASSLRTGPSGNTIYF.

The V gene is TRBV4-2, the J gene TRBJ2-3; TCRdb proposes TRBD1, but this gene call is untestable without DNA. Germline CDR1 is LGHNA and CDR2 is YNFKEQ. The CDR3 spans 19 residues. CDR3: CASSQVLPPGPEQTDTQYF.

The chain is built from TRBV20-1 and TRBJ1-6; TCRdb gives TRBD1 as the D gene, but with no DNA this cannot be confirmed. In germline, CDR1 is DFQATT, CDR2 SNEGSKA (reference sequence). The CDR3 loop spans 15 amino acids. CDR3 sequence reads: CSVPTGPTYNSPLHF.

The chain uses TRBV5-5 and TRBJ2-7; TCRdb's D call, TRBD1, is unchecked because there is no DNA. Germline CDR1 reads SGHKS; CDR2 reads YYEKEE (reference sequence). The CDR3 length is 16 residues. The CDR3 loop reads CASSLSQSWGVHEQYF.

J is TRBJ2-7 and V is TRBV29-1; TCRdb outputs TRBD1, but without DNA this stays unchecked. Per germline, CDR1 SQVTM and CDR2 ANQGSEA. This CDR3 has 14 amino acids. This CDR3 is CSVEGQGNSYEQYF.

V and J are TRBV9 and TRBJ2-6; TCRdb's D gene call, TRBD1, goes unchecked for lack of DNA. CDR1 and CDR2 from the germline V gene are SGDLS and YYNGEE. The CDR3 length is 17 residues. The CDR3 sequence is CASSAGQGGSGANVLTF.

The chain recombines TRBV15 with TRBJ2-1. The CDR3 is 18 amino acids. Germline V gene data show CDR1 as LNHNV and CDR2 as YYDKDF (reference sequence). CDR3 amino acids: CATSRVSVRGGPYNEQFF.

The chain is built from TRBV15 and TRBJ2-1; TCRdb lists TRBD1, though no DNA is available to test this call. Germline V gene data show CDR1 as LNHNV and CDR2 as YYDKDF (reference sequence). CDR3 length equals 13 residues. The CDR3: CATGTLIGDEQFF.

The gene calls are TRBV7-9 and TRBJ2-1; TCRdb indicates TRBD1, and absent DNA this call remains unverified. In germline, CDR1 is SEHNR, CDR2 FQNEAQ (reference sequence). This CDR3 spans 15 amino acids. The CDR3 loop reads CASSLVGALHNEQFF.

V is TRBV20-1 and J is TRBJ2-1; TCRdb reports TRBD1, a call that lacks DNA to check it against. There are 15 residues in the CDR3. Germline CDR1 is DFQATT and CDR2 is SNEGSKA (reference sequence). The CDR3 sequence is CSARGDTTPYNEQFF.

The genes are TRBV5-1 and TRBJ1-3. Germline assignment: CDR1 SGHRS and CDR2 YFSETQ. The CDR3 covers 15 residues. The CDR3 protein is CASSQAGASGNTIYF.

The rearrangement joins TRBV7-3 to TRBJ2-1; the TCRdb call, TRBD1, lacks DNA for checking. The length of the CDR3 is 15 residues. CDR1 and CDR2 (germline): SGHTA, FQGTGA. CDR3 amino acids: CASSLGQGTYNEQFF.

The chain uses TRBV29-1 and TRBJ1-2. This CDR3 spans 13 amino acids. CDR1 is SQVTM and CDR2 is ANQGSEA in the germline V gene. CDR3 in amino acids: CSVLPLGGYGYTF.

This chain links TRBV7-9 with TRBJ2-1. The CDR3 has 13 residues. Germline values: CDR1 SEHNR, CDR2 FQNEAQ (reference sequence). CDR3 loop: CASSFRDYNEQFF.